Only one count was recorded for the clone carrying this TCR beta chain. Antigen unknown. This sample was taken from a study of cytomegalovirus exposure and HLA in healthy donors. This CDR3 region has 13 residues. Germline CDR1 SGDLS, CDR2 YYNGEE. The V gene end was trimmed by 1 base and the J gene end by 6 bases; junction bases not matched to a gene: 2. Amplification used 60 Vbeta primers and 13 Jbeta primers. Some clones are missing from TCRdb's copy, which holds only in-frame ones; the method was immunoSEQ multiplex PCR. The table lists roughly 140,000 clones, approximately 80% of them singletons. General study findings and limits: High sensitivity and specificity were reportedly achieved when the classifier diagnosed cytomegalovirus status. It was confirmed in vitro that three of the CMV-associated chains were specific for CMV antigens.

The chain has TRBV9 and TRBJ2-7; 9 bases match TRBD2. The sequenced sample consisted of PBMCs. The clonotype originates from a woman in her forties or fifties in good health and CMV-seropositive. For the CDR3, the DNA is TGTGCCAGCAGCGTAATTAGCGGGGGCGAGCAGTACTTC. Amino acids: CASSVISGGEQYF.